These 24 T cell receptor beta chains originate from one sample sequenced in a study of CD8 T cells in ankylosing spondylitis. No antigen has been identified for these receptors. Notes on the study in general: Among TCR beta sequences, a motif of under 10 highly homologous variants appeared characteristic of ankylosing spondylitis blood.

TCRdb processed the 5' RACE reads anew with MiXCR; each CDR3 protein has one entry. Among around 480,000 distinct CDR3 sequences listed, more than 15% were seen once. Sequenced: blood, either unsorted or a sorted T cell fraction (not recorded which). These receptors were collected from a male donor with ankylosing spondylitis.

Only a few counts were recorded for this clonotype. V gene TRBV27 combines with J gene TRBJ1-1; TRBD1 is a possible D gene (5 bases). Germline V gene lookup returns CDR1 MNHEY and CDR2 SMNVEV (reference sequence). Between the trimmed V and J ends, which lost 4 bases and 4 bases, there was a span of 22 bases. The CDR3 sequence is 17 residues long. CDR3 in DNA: TGTGCCAGCAGTTCCATATCAGGGAGGTTTGGCGGCACTGAAGCTTTCTTT. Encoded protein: CASSSISGRFGGTEAFF.

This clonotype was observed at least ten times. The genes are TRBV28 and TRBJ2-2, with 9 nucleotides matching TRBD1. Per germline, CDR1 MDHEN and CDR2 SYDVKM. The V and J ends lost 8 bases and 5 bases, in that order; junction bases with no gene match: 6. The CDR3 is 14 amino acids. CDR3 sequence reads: CASGTGRWTGELFF. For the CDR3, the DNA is TGTGCCAGCGGGACAGGGCGATGGACCGGGGAGCTGTTTTTT.

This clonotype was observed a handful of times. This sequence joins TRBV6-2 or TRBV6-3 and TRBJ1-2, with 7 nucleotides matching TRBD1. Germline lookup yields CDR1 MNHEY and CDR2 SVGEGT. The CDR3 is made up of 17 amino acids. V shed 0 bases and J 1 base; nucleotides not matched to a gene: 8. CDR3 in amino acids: CASSYSFGTANNYGYTF. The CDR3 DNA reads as TGTGCCAGCAGTTACTCCTTCGGGACAGCCAATAACTATGGCTACACCTTC.

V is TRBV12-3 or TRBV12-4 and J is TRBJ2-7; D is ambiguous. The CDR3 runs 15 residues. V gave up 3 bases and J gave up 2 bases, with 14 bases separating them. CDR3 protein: CASSFRAGPTYEQYF. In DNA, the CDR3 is TGTGCCAGCAGTTTTCGGGCAGGTCCTACCTACGAGCAGTACTTC.

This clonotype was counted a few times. For the CDR3, the DNA is TGTGCCAGCATCCCCGGAGTATCGAACACCGGGGAGCTGTTTTTT. As protein: CASIPGVSNTGELFF. This rearrangement joins TRBV12-3 or TRBV12-4 to TRBJ2-2; no clear D. V lost 7 bases and J lost 0, with 12 bases in between. The CDR3 runs to 15 residues.

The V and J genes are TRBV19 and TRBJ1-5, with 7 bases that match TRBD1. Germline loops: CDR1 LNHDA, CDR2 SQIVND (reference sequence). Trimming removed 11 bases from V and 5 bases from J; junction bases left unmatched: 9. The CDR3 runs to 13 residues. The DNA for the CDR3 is TGTGCCGGGGGACAGCAAATTGATCAGCCCCAGCATTTT. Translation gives CAGGQQIDQPQHF.

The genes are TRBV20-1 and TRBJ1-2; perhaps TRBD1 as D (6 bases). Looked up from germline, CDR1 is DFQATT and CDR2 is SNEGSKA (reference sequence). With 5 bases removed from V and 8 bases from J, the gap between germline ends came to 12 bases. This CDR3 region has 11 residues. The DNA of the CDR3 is TGCAGTGCTTCAGGGGTGGGAGGCTACACCTTC. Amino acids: CSASGVGGYTF.

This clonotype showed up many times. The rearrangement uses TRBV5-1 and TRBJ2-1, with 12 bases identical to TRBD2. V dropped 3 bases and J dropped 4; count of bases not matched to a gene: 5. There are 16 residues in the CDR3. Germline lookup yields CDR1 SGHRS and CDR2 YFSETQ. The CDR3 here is CASSWTSGTTYNEQFF. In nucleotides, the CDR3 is TGCGCCAGCAGCTGGACTAGCGGGACGACATACAATGAGCAGTTCTTC.

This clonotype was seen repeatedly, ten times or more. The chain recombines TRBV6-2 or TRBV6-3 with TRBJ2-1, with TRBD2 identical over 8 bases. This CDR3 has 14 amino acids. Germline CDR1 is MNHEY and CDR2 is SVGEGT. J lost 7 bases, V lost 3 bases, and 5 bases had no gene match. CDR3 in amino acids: CASSYPGLGNEQFF. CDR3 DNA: TGTGCCAGCAGTTATCCGGGACTAGGTAATGAGCAGTTCTTC.

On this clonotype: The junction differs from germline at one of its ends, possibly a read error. The CDR3 DNA follows: TGTGCCAGCAGCCGAGGGGACAGGGGGACCTATGAGCAGTACTTC. Amino acid sequence: CASSRGDRGTYEQYF. The chain uses TRBV7-9 and TRBJ2-7; 11 nucleotides match TRBD1. Germline lookup yields CDR1 SEHNR and CDR2 FQNEAQ (reference sequence). There are 15 residues in the CDR3.

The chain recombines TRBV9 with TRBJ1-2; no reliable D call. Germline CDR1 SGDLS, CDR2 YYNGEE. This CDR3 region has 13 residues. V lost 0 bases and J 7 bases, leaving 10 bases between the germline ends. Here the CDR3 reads CASSVAIWSGYTF. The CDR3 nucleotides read TGTGCCAGCAGCGTAGCGATCTGGAGTGGCTACACCTTC.

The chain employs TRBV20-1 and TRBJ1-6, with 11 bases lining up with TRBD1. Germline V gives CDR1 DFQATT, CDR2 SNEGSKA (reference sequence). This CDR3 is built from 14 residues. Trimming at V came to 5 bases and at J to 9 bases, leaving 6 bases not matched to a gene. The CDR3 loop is CSAPPGTGGSPLHF. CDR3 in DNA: TGCAGTGCTCCACCCGGGACAGGGGGTTCACCCCTCCACTTT.

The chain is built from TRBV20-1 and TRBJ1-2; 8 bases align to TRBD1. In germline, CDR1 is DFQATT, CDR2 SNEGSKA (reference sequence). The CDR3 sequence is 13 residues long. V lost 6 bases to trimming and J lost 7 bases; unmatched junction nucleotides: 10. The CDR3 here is CSAIPTTGAGYTF. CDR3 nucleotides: TGCAGTGCAATACCCACGACAGGGGCTGGCTACACCTTC.

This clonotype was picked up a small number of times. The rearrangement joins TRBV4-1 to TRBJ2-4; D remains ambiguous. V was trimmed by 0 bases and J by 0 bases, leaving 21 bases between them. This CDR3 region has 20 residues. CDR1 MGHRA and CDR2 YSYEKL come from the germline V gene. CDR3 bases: TGCGCCAGCAGCCAAGATTCAATGGGGTCCTCTTCGTTAGCCAAAAACATTCAGTACTTC. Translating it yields CASSQDSMGSSSLAKNIQYF.

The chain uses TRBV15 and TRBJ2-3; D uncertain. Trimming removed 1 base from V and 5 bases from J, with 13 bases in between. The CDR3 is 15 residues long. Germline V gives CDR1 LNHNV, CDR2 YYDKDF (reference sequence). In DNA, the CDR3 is TGTGCCACCAGCAGAGTACAAACCCCCCTAGATACGCAGTATTTT. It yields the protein CATSRVQTPLDTQYF.

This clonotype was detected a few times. The CDR3 nucleotides are TGCGCCAGCAGCCAAGATACGGGGCGACTCAATGAGCAGTTCTTC. Translation: CASSQDTGRLNEQFF. The rearrangement links TRBV4-3 to TRBJ2-1; D might be TRBD1 or TRBD2, each matching 5 bases. CDR1 and CDR2 (germline): LGHNA, YSLEER. This CDR3 has 15 amino acids. Trimming shortened V by 0 bases and J by 6 bases, and 12 bases separated the two germline ends.

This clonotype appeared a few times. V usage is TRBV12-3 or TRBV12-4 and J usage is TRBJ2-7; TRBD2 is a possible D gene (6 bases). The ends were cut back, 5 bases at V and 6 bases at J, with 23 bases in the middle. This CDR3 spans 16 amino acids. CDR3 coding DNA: TGTGCCAGCAGTCCCCCTCCGGGTAGCGGCGAGTTCGAGCAGTACTTC. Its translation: CASSPPPGSGEFEQYF.

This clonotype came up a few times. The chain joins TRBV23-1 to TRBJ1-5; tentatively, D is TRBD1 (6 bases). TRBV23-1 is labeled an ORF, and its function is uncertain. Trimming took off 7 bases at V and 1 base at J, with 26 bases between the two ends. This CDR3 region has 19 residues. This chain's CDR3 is CASIRRNDKTGASNQPQHF. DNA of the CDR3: TGCGCCAGCATACGCAGAAACGACAAGACGGGGGCAAGCAATCAGCCCCAGCATTTT.

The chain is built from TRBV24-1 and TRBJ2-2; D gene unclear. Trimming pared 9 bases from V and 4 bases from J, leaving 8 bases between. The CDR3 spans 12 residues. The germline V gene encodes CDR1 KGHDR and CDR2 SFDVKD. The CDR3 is CATRAVTGELFF. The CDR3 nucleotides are TGTGCCACCCGGGCGGTCACCGGGGAGCTGTTTTTT.

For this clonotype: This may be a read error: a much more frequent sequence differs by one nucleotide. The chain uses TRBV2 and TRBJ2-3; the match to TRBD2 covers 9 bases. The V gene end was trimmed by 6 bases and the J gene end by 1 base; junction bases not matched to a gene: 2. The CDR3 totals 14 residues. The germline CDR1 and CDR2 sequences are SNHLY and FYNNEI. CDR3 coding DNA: TGTGCCAGCAGACGGACTAGCGGCACAGATACGCAGTATTTT. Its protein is CASRRTSGTDTQYF.

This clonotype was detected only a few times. This CDR3 reads CASSSTPGPNTGELFF. The CDR3 nucleotides are TGTGCCAGCAGCTCGACCCCTGGACCGAACACCGGGGAGCTGTTTTTT. The chain recombines TRBV7-8 with TRBJ2-2; D gene ambiguous. This CDR3 has 16 residues. V was shortened by 4 bases and J by 0 bases, with 12 bases between the two germline ends. CDR1 is SGHVS and CDR2 is FQNEAQ in the germline V gene.

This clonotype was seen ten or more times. The CDR3 region is CASSLRGASTDTQYF. The CDR3 region has the DNA TGTGCCAGCAGCCTTAGGGGTGCTAGCACAGATACGCAGTATTTT. The chain is built from TRBV5-5 and TRBJ2-3, with D maybe TRBD1 (5 bases). CDR3 size: 15 residues. Looked up from germline, CDR1 is SGHKS and CDR2 is YYEKEE (reference sequence). V was pared by 4 bases and J by 0 bases, with 12 bases between.

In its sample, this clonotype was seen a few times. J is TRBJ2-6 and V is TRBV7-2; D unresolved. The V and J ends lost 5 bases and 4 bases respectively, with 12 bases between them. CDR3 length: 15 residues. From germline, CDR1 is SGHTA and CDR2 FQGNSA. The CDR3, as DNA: TGTGCCAGCAGCGGAAAATCGTCCGGGGCCAACGTCCTGACTTTC. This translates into CASSGKSSGANVLTF.

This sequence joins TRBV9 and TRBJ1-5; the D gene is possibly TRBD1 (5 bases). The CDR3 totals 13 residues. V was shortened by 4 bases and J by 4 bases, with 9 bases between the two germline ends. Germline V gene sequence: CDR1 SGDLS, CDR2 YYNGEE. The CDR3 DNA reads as TGTGCCAGCAGCCGGGACCTAAATCAGCCCCAGCATTTT. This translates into CASSRDLNQPQHF.